A single sample gave rise to the 23 T cell receptor beta chains below, sequenced in a study of T cells in Graves' hyperthyroidism and ophthalmopathy (dated 2019 in TCRdb). The protocol used for the library was multiplex PCR. Instrument used: Illumina HiSeq 2000. TCR beta CDR3 regions were amplified from RNA transcripts. The first round of RT-PCR for the TCR CDR3 was performed with the HTBI primer set and the Qiagen OneStep RT-PCR kit. TCRdb reprocessed the public reads (quality trimming at Q25 with fastp, clone calling with MiXCR) and kept in-frame beta chains. All rows with the same CDR3 protein become a single entry with the most common DNA and genes. The sample has about 640,000 distinct CDR3 sequences on record, less than 25% of them singletons. The ten largest account for 34% of the sample. Sequenced input: blood. These receptors were taken from a man aged 30-40 years with Graves' ophthalmopathy.

Written as DNA, the CDR3 is TGTGCCAGCAGCAACAACGGGGGACAGGAATACTTC. This encodes CASSNNGGQEYF. This chain links TRBV7-3 with TRBJ2-5; TRBD1 aligns across 8 bases. After removal of 5 bases from V and 14 bases from J, the junction contained 10 bases not matched to a gene. This CDR3 is 12 amino acids long. Germline V gene data show CDR1 as SGHTA and CDR2 as FQGTGA.

The rearrangement uses TRBV7-9 and TRBJ2-3, with a tentative D call TRBD1 (5 bases). Trimming pared 8 bases from V and 2 bases from J, leaving 20 bases between. CDR1 and CDR2 from the germline V gene are SEHNR and FQNEAQ (reference sequence). The CDR3 has 16 residues. This chain's CDR3 is CASGPSAGPFTDTQYF. CDR3 bases: TGTGCCAGCGGCCCTTCGGCAGGGCCATTCACAGATACGCAGTATTTT.

The chain employs TRBV5-1 and TRBJ2-7; 9 bases line up with TRBD1. The CDR3 contains 16 residues. The germline CDR1 and CDR2 sequences are SGHRS and YFSETQ. Trimming cost V 7 bases and J 5 bases; bases outside gene matches: 16. The CDR3 spells CASRPLTGGVSDEQYF. The DNA for the CDR3 is TGCGCCAGCCGACCATTAACAGGGGGCGTATCCGACGAGCAGTACTTC.

The chain combines TRBV9 with TRBJ2-1; D may be TRBD2 (6 bases). V lost 0 bases, J lost 4 bases, and 11 bases lay in between. From germline, CDR1 is SGDLS and CDR2 YYNGEE. The CDR3 covers 15 residues. CDR3 protein: CASSVELAEYNEQFF. DNA of the CDR3: TGTGCCAGCAGCGTAGAACTAGCAGAGTACAATGAGCAGTTCTTC.

This sequence joins TRBV28 and TRBJ2-3; no definite D call. From germline, CDR1 is MDHEN and CDR2 SYDVKM. The germline V and J ends were trimmed by 1 base and 7 bases, with 15 bases remaining between them. The CDR3 is made up of 15 amino acids. The DNA for the CDR3 is TGTGCCAGCAGTTTATTTGGGGAACATACGAATACGCAGTATTTT. Protein product: CASSLFGEHTNTQYF.

This clonotype was observed at least ten times. Its ends do not fully match the called genes, so a read error is possible. The rearrangement uses TRBV24-1 and TRBJ1-1; D might be TRBD1 (5 bases). The CDR3 is 18 residues long. Germline CDR1 KGHDR, CDR2 SFDVKD. CDR3: CATTGTGKGLCLKTEAFF. The CDR3 coding sequence is TGTGCCACCACAGGGACGGGGAAGGGTTTGTGTTTGAAGACTGAAGCTTTCTTT.

The chain has TRBV10-3 and TRBJ2-7; 9 positions agree with TRBD1. The germline CDR1 and CDR2 sequences are ENHRY and SYGVKD. Trimming cost V 7 bases and J 3 bases; bases outside gene matches: 4. This CDR3 spans 13 amino acids. The CDR3 DNA reads TGTGCCATCAATCCGGGACAGGGCTACGAGCAGTACTTC. Translation: CAINPGQGYEQYF.

The J gene is TRBJ2-5, the V gene TRBV9; 9 bases align to TRBD1. Germline assignment: CDR1 SGDLS and CDR2 YYNGEE. The CDR3 is 14 residues long. V gave up 3 bases and J gave up 6 bases; unmatched junction bases: 6. The DNA for the CDR3 is TGTGCCAGCAGCGGTGGACAGGGGAAAAAGACCCAGTACTTC. Its translation: CASSGGQGKKTQYF.

V and J are TRBV9 and TRBJ2-7; possibly TRBD1 for D (5 bases). Germline assignment: CDR1 SGDLS and CDR2 YYNGEE. V lost 4 bases and J 6 bases, leaving 17 bases between the germline ends. There are 14 residues in the CDR3. The CDR3: CASSPSGSPIEQYF. In DNA, the CDR3 is TGTGCCAGCAGCCCCTCAGGGTCCCCTATCGAGCAGTACTTC.

The chain combines TRBV7-8 with TRBJ2-2, with a weak D call TRBD1 (5 bases). Trimming pared 3 bases from V and 3 bases from J, leaving 20 bases between. Germline CDR1 is SGHVS and CDR2 is FQNEAQ. The CDR3 is made up of 18 amino acids. The CDR3 coding sequence is TGTGCCAGCAGCTTTGGAGCGTATTCCACAGGTTACACCGGGGAGCTGTTTTTT. Residues: CASSFGAYSTGYTGELFF.

This clonotype was counted a few times. The rearrangement joins TRBV9 to TRBJ2-2, with 8 bases that match TRBD2. After removal of 0 bases from V and 1 base from J, the junction contained 2 bases not matched to a gene. CDR1 SGDLS and CDR2 YYNGEE come from the germline V gene. The CDR3 consists of 16 residues. CDR3 in amino acids: CASSVGLALNTGELFF. DNA of the CDR3: TGTGCCAGCAGCGTAGGACTAGCGCTGAACACCGGGGAGCTGTTTTTT.

This clonotype was seen a handful of times. The rearrangement links TRBV27 to TRBJ2-1; 11 positions agree with TRBD2. V gave up 6 bases and J gave up 6 bases; unmatched junction bases: 4. From germline, CDR1 is MNHEY and CDR2 SMNVEV (reference sequence). The CDR3 spans 14 residues. CDR3 amino acids: CASRTSGTTNEQFF. The CDR3 DNA follows: TGTGCCAGCAGGACTAGCGGGACCACCAATGAGCAGTTCTTC.

This clonotype showed up just a few times. The V gene is TRBV28, the J gene TRBJ1-6; 9 positions agree with TRBD1. Germline CDR1 and CDR2: MDHEN and SYDVKM. V gave up 6 bases and J gave up 7 bases; unmatched junction bases: 7. The CDR3 has 15 residues. The CDR3 region is CASSRPTGGNSPLHF. The CDR3 region has the DNA TGTGCCAGCAGCCGCCCGACAGGGGGGAATTCACCCCTCCACTTT.

In nucleotides, the CDR3 is TGTGCCAGTAGTGTCGGGACTAGCGATGAGCAGTTCTTC. Translated: CASSVGTSDEQFF. This chain links TRBV19 with TRBJ2-1; 10 bases fit TRBD2. The length of the CDR3 is 13 residues. V was pared by 5 bases and J by 8 bases, with 3 bases of the junction left unmatched. Germline V gene sequence: CDR1 LNHDA, CDR2 SQIVND (reference sequence). Based on the CDR3 plus reference TRBV19 and TRBJ2-1, the full variable domain is DGGITQSPKYLFRKEGQNVTLSCEQNLNHDAMYWYRQDPGQGLRLIYYSQIVNDFQKGDIAEGYSVSREKKESFPLTVTSAQKNPTAFYLCASSVGTSDEQFFGPGTRLTVL.

The chain uses TRBV7-2 and TRBJ2-2, with D perhaps TRBD2 (6 bases). This CDR3 has 16 residues. Trimming took 3 bases from V and 1 from J, leaving 12 bases between them. CDR1 and CDR2 from the germline V gene are SGHTA and FQGNSA. CDR3 residues: CASSFSGTWNTGELFF. CDR3 sequence (DNA): TGTGCCAGCAGCTTCTCCGGGACTTGGAACACCGGGGAGCTGTTTTTT.

The chain employs TRBV6-5 and TRBJ1-4, with D possibly matching TRBD1 (6 bases). CDR1 is MNHEY, CDR2 SVGAGI, per germline. This CDR3 has 16 residues. With 3 bases removed from V and 7 bases from J, the gap between germline ends came to 18 bases. The CDR3 spells CASSYGGLAAGEKLFF. The CDR3 DNA is TGTGCCAGCAGTTATGGGGGGCTGGCGGCCGGTGAAAAACTGTTTTTT.

This chain connects TRBV6-1 to TRBJ2-1; 8 bases line up with TRBD2. TRBJ2-7 explains the end of the DNA better; the J call may be wrong. CDR1 is MNHNS and CDR2 is SASEGT in the germline V gene. This CDR3 is built from 14 residues. This chain's CDR3 is CATKPSGSLDEQYF. CDR3 in DNA: TGTGCCACCAAACCGAGCGGGAGTCTCGATGAGCAGTACTTC.

The rearrangement uses TRBV6-2 or TRBV6-3 and TRBJ2-1, with unresolved D. Germline V CDR1 and CDR2: MNHEY, SVGEGT. Trimming cost V 5 bases and J 7 bases, with 12 bases left between them. The CDR3 runs 13 residues. CDR3 in amino acids: CASSPRLPNEQFF. The DNA of the CDR3 is TGTGCCAGCAGTCCGCGACTTCCTAATGAGCAGTTCTTC.

This chain connects TRBV7-9 to TRBJ2-5; maybe TRBD2 (5 bases). The V end was cut by 5 bases, the J end by 1 base, with 11 bases between. CDR3 length equals 14 residues. Germline assignment: CDR1 SEHNR and CDR2 FQNEAQ (reference sequence). The CDR3, as DNA: TGTGCCAGCAGCCAGAGCGGAGTCCAAGAGACCCAGTACTTC. Its protein is CASSQSGVQETQYF.

This clonotype has only a few counts. The chain combines TRBV5-6 with TRBJ1-1; D ambiguous. CDR1 and CDR2 from the germline V gene are SGHDT and YYEEEE. The CDR3 loop spans 14 amino acids. V dropped 0 bases and J dropped 3 bases, with 9 bases sitting between them. CDR3 loop: CASSLVGQDTEAFF. As DNA, the CDR3 is TGTGCCAGCAGCTTGGTGGGTCAGGACACTGAAGCTTTCTTT.

In this sample, this clonotype turned up a few times. This chain joins TRBV5-1 and TRBJ2-5, with D unclear. Germline CDR1 reads SGHRS; CDR2 reads YFSETQ. The ends were cut back, 4 bases at V and 4 bases at J, with 11 bases in the middle. This CDR3 contains 13 residues. This CDR3 is CASSGPDLETQYF. Written as DNA, the CDR3 is TGCGCCAGCAGCGGGCCCGACCTAGAGACCCAGTACTTC.

The chain carries TRBV6-2 or TRBV6-3 and TRBJ1-6; D may be TRBD1 (5 bases). V gave up 2 bases and J gave up 2 bases, with 10 bases separating them. Germline V CDR1 and CDR2: MNHEY, SVGEGT. This CDR3 has 16 amino acids. CDR3 sequence: CASSYGGRAYNSPLHF. In DNA form, the CDR3 reads TGTGCCAGCAGTTACGGGGGAAGGGCCTATAATTCACCCCTCCACTTT.

A remark on this clonotype: This could be a read error, since a much larger clone is one nucleotide away. The chain joins TRBV7-3 to TRBJ2-3; D is unclear. This CDR3 has 14 residues. V was clipped by 8 bases and J by 0 bases, with 12 bases between them. From germline, CDR1 is SGHTA and CDR2 FQGTGA. For the CDR3, the DNA is TGTGCCAGCGGCCGTGGCGTCAGCACAGATACGCAGTATTTT. Translated: CASGRGVSTDTQYF.